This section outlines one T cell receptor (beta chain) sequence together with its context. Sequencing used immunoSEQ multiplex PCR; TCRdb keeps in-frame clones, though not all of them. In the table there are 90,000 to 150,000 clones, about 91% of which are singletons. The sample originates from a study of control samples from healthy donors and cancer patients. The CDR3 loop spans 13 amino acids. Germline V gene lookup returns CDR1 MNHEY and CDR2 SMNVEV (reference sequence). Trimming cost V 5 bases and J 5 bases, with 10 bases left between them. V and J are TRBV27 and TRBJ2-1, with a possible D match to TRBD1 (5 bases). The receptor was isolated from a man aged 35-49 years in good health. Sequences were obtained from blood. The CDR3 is CASSKGLHNEQFF. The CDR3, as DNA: TGTGCCAGCAGTAAGGGGCTGCACAATGAGCAGTTCTTC.